This section outlines one T cell receptor beta chain sequence together with its context. TCRdb reprocessed the PCR reads with MiXCR, giving one entry per CDR3 protein. The sample yields 97,000 or so distinct CDR3 sequences, 35% seen once. This record belongs to a study of molecular identifiers for immune sequencing clone quantification. V lost 1 base and J 8 bases, leaving 14 bases between the germline ends. Germline assignment: CDR1 LGHDT and CDR2 YNNKEL (reference sequence). The CDR3 sequence is 14 residues long. Naive CD8 T cells were sorted as CD8+CD4-CCR7+CD45RA+. The receptor was isolated from a human donor in good health. Some libraries in this study had Jurkat cell RNA spiked in. The chain joins TRBV3-1 to TRBJ1-2, with D possibly being TRBD1 (6 bases). Sequenced sample: naive CD8+ T cells from blood, with Jurkat cell RNA spiked in. Regarding subset: FACS-sorted CD8+CD4-CCR7+CD45RA+ naive T cells. CDR3 DNA: TGTGCCAGCAGCCAAGCTCAGGTCAGGGGCGGCTACACCTTC. This codes for CASSQAQVRGGYTF. Looking up the rest from reference TRBV3-1 and TRBJ1-2 gives the full variable domain: DTAVSQTPKYLVTQMGNDKSIKCEQNLGHDTMYWYKQDSKKFLKIMFSYNNKELIINETVPNRFSPKSPDKAHLNLHINSLELGDSAVYFCASSQAQVRGGYTFGSGTRLTVV.